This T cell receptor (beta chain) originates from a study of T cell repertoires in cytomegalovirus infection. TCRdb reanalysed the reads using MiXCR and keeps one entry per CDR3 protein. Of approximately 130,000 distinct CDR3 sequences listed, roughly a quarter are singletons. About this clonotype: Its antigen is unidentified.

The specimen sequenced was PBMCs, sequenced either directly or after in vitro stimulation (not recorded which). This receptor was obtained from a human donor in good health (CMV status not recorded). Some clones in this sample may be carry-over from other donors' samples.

The CDR3 loop reads CASSSPGQGSRNEQFF. The CDR3 DNA reads TGTGCCAGCAGTTCGCCGGGACAGGGGTCAAGGAATGAGCAGTTCTTC. The rearrangement joins TRBV28 to TRBJ2-1, with 10 bases identical to TRBD1. The CDR3 length is 16 residues. Losses at the gene ends were 4 bases for V and 7 bases for J; bases not matched to a gene: 10. The V gene's germline CDR1 is MDHEN and CDR2 SYDVKM.